Shown below are 4 T cell receptor beta chains from a single sample sequenced in a study of CD8 T cells in ankylosing spondylitis. Notes on the study in general: Apparently characteristic of ankylosing spondylitis blood was a TCR beta motif (roughly eight highly homologous variants).

TCRdb ran MiXCR on the 5' RACE reads and lists one entry per CDR3 protein. The table records 500,000 to 650,000 distinct CDR3 sequences, roughly 5% of them present only once. Their recognized antigens are unknown. Input material: blood, either unsorted or a sorted T cell fraction (not recorded which). These receptors originate from a male donor with ankylosing spondylitis.

This clonotype was counted ten times or more. The V call is TRBV29-1, the J call TRBJ2-7; no firm D call. V lost 0 bases to trimming and J lost 3 bases, with 3 bases between them. The CDR3 is 11 amino acids. Germline V lookup: CDR1 SQVTM, CDR2 ANQGSEA. The CDR3 sequence: CSVEDRYEQYF. CDR3 sequence (DNA): TGCAGCGTTGAAGACCGCTACGAGCAGTACTTC.

This clonotype was seen at least ten times. The rearrangement links TRBV18 to TRBJ2-7; no firm D call. Germline V gene sequence: CDR1 KGHSH, CDR2 LQKENI. The CDR3 has 16 residues. V was shortened by 5 bases and J by 0 bases, with 17 bases between the two germline ends. The CDR3 DNA follows: TGTGCCAGCTCATCCAACGGTCAGTTCTTCTCCTACGAGCAGTACTTC. Translation: CASSSNGQFFSYEQYF.

This clonotype was observed many times. The chain combines TRBV25-1 with TRBJ2-7; D is uncertain. V was cut by 4 bases and J by 2 bases, with 12 bases left in between. The length of the CDR3 is 14 residues. CDR1 is MGHDK and CDR2 is SYGVNS in the germline V gene. The CDR3 is CASSVGLKAYEQYF. DNA for the CDR3: TGTGCCAGCAGTGTGGGTCTTAAGGCCTACGAGCAGTACTTC.

The sample holds many counts of this clonotype. The chain couples TRBV7-2 to TRBJ1-3; D uncertain. This CDR3 contains 12 residues. Germline-derived CDR1 and CDR2 are SGHTA and FQGNSA. The germline V and J ends were trimmed by 0 bases and 13 bases, with 10 bases remaining between them. CDR3 sequence reads: CASSLAARPIYF. The CDR3 bases are TGTGCCAGCAGCTTAGCGGCCAGACCAATATATTTT.